The T cell receptor beta chain described here comes from a study of T cells in Graves' hyperthyroidism and ophthalmopathy. This clonotype was seen many times. Its matching antigen is unknown. CDR1 and CDR2 (germline): KGHSH, LQKENI. This CDR3 is 15 amino acids long. V was pared by 5 bases and J by 3 bases, with 4 bases of the junction left unmatched. Findings and caveats of the study: Stable hyperthyroidism was told apart from ophthalmopathy by a model built on 13 V-J features.

It was RNA transcripts that yielded the amplified TCR beta CDR3 regions. The TCR CDR3 was amplified in a first-round RT-PCR using the HTBI primer set. Each CDR3 protein gets one entry after TCRdb re-called the multiplex PCR reads with MiXCR. The repertoire holds hundreds of thousands of distinct CDR3 sequences, with less than 20% as singletons. Graves' hyperthyroidism showing no ophthalmopathy progression within 18 months was considered stable. In patients aged 18 to 65, hyperthyroidism was newly diagnosed, with duration under 2 months. The chain uses TRBV18 and TRBJ2-1; 10 nucleotides line up with TRBD2. The sequenced material came from blood. This sequence was found in a woman aged 18-29 years with Graves' hyperthyroidism. CDR3 sequence (DNA): TGTGCCAGCTCAGGGGGACTAGCGTTCTACAATGAGCAGTTCTTC. Its translation is CASSGGLAFYNEQFF. The whole variable domain, remainder taken from reference TRBV18 and TRBJ2-1, is NAGVMQNPRHLVRRRGQEARLRCSPMKGHSHVYWYRQLPEEGLKFMVYLQKENIIDESGMPKERFSAEFPKEGPSILRIQQVVRGDSAAYFCASSGGLAFYNEQFFGPGTRLTVL.